These 14 T cell receptor beta chains came from one sample sequenced in a study of control samples from healthy donors and cancer patients. Here immunoSEQ multiplex PCR was the method, and the copy in TCRdb shows in-frame clones only, minus some. In the table there are 35,000 to 45,000 clones, 80% to 95% of which are singletons. Sequenced input: PBMCs. Receptor source: a middle-aged woman with head and neck cancer.

V gene TRBV27 combines with J gene TRBJ1-5; D might be TRBD1 (5 bases). The CDR3 loop spans 16 amino acids. Germline V gene sequence: CDR1 MNHEY, CDR2 SMNVEV (reference sequence). Trimming stripped 5 bases from V and 3 bases from J, with 17 bases between. This CDR3 reads CASSPSWGEYNQPQHF. The CDR3 nucleotides read TGTGCCAGCAGTCCATCGTGGGGGGAATACAATCAGCCCCAGCATTTT.

This chain joins TRBV7-7 and TRBJ2-3, with D perhaps given as TRBD1 or TRBD2 (5 bases each). With 5 bases removed from V and 6 bases from J, the gap between germline ends came to 12 bases. This CDR3 has 13 amino acids. Germline V gene lookup returns CDR1 SSHAT and CDR2 FNYEAQ (reference sequence). The CDR3 DNA is TGTGCCAGCAGCCTGGGACCTTGGGATACGCAGTATTTT. It encodes CASSLGPWDTQYF.

The V and J genes are TRBV11-3 and TRBJ2-6; D may be TRBD1 or TRBD2 (5 bases each). V was trimmed by 5 bases and J by 0 bases, leaving 11 bases between them. This CDR3 region has 16 residues. Germline V gene data show CDR1 as SGHNT and CDR2 as YENEEA. The CDR3 nucleotides read TGTGCCAGCAGCCCGGGACGGCTCTCTGGGGCCAACGTCCTGACTTTC. Amino acid sequence: CASSPGRLSGANVLTF.

This clone has just one count. V and J are TRBV28 and TRBJ2-1; no clear D gene. This CDR3 region has 15 residues. The V end lost 5 bases, the J end lost 5 bases, and 16 bases lay between the germline ends. The germline V gene encodes CDR1 MDHEN and CDR2 SYDVKM. The chain's CDR3 is CASSLPRPLDNEQFF. CDR3 DNA: TGTGCCAGCAGTCTACCGAGACCCTTGGACAATGAGCAGTTCTTC.

This clone was counted a single time. The chain uses TRBV15 and TRBJ1-4; TRBD1 might be the D (5 bases). Germline V gene data show CDR1 as LNHNV and CDR2 as YYDKDF (reference sequence). This CDR3 region has 16 residues. V lost 0 bases and J lost 8, with 16 bases in between. Here the CDR3 reads CATSRDWQGVEEKLFF. The CDR3 bases are TGTGCCACCAGCAGAGATTGGCAGGGAGTAGAAGAAAAACTGTTTTTT.

This chain joins TRBV18 and TRBJ1-1, with no clear D. Germline-derived CDR1 and CDR2 are KGHSH and LQKENI. The germline V and J ends were trimmed by 3 bases and 3 bases, with 11 bases remaining between them. The CDR3 covers 14 residues. DNA for the CDR3: TGTGCCAGCTCACCTTCCTCCTCTTACACTGAAGCTTTCTTT. Its protein product is CASSPSSSYTEAFF.

V and J are TRBV6-5 and TRBJ1-2, with a possible D match to TRBD1 (6 bases). The CDR3 is 14 residues long. V shed 6 bases and J shed 0 bases, with 11 bases lying between them. Germline V gene lookup returns CDR1 MNHEY and CDR2 SVGAGI. The CDR3 loop is CASRAGDTNYGYTF. CDR3 sequence (DNA): TGTGCCAGCAGGGCAGGGGATACTAACTATGGCTACACCTTC.

The V call is TRBV19, the J call TRBJ1-2; no definite D call. The V end was cut by 1 base, the J end by 10 bases, with 13 bases between. Germline V gene sequence: CDR1 LNHDA, CDR2 SQIVND (reference sequence). CDR3 length: 13 residues. CDR3 nucleotides: TGTGCCAGTAGTATAGGGGTCCGAACTCACTACACCTTC. Its translation: CASSIGVRTHYTF.

The gene calls are TRBV24-1 and TRBJ1-2; D gene unclear. The V gene lost 3 bases and the J gene lost 6 bases, with 16 bases spanning the gap. This CDR3 comprises 15 residues. Germline V gene lookup returns CDR1 KGHDR and CDR2 SFDVKD. In DNA, the CDR3 is TGTGCCACCAGTGATCCTCGTGCCCCCGAAAATGGCTACACCTTC. As protein: CATSDPRAPENGYTF.

The rearrangement uses TRBV5-6 and TRBJ2-7; 10 bases are a match to TRBD2. The CDR3 spans 15 residues. Germline V CDR1 and CDR2: SGHDT, YYEEEE. V lost 4 bases to trimming and J lost 2 bases; unmatched junction nucleotides: 6. This chain's CDR3 is CASSNSGGIAYEQYF. DNA for the CDR3: TGTGCCAGCAGCAATAGCGGGGGGATCGCCTACGAGCAGTACTTC.

The CDR3 DNA is TGTGCCAGCTCACCAGCGGAGGGCTCCTACGAGCAGTACTTC. This gives the protein CASSPAEGSYEQYF. The rearrangement links TRBV18 to TRBJ2-7; a weak D match, TRBD2 (6 bases). The germline V gene encodes CDR1 KGHSH and CDR2 LQKENI. Trimming shortened V by 2 bases and J by 0 bases, and 8 bases separated the two germline ends. The CDR3 runs 14 residues. Full variable domain (missing parts from reference TRBV18 and TRBJ2-7): NAGVMQNPRHLVRRRGQEARLRCSPMKGHSHVYWYRQLPEEGLKFMVYLQKENIIDESGMPKERFSAEFPKEGPSILRIQQVVRGDSAAYFCASSPAEGSYEQYFGPGTRLTVT.

CDR3 loop: CASSLVGREAFF. The CDR3, as DNA: TGTGCCAGCAGCTTAGTTGGGCGGGAAGCTTTCTTT. V gene TRBV7-9 combines with J gene TRBJ1-1; D is uncertain. Trimming took off 1 base at V and 8 bases at J, with 8 bases between the two ends. Germline V gene lookup returns CDR1 SEHNR and CDR2 FQNEAQ (reference sequence). The CDR3 is 12 residues long.

This clone was counted once. The V and J genes are TRBV5-1 and TRBJ1-2, with 8 bases aligning to TRBD1. The CDR3 is 14 amino acids. Germline values: CDR1 SGHRS, CDR2 YFSETQ. The junction had 2 bases not matched to a gene; V was cut back by 3 bases and J by 1 base. CDR3 sequence: CASSSGQGNYGYTF. The CDR3 DNA is TGCGCCAGCAGCTCCGGACAGGGTAACTATGGCTACACCTTC.

This chain joins TRBV18 and TRBJ1-6; a weak D match, TRBD1 (5 bases). Germline lookup yields CDR1 KGHSH and CDR2 LQKENI. Trimming pared 3 bases from V and 7 bases from J, leaving 16 bases between. CDR3 length: 16 amino acids. CDR3 in DNA: TGTGCCAGCTCACCCCCTACGACAGACGGCAATTCACCCCTCCACTTT. It is translated as CASSPPTTDGNSPLHF.